The entry below describes one T cell receptor beta chain. The antigen remains unidentified. This sample also contains other DNA sequences that code for the same CDR3. This sample is part of a study of cytomegalovirus exposure and HLA in healthy donors. The study's findings and limits: Roughly uniform depth of sequencing across donors was assumed in presence/absence analyses. Being productive about 87% or about 30% of the time was typical of most TCR beta V segments in an earlier analysis.

The PCR used 60 Vbeta and 13 Jbeta primers. Sequenced by immunoSEQ multiplex PCR; TCRdb stores in-frame clones only, minus some. The repertoire includes roughly 160,000 clones, roughly three quarters of them detected once, and over 3% sits in the top ten. The sequence was obtained from a woman in her fifties or sixties in good health and CMV-seropositive. Sequencing input: PBMCs.

Written as DNA, the CDR3 is TGTGCCAGCAGCTTAGGGACAGGGAGCACTGAAGCTTTCTTT. Translating gives CASSLGTGSTEAFF. This chain connects TRBV11-2 to TRBJ1-1; 8 positions agree with TRBD1. Trimming cost V 1 base and J 4 bases; bases outside gene matches: 2. Germline V gene sequence: CDR1 SGHAT, CDR2 FQNNGV. The CDR3 consists of 14 residues.